The subject of this entry is one T cell receptor beta chain. This clonotype appeared a few times. Its antigen remains unidentified. No qualities accompany the bases; no much larger clone lies one base away. TCRdb shows the sequencer as Illumina HiSeq 2500. Quantitative 5'-RACE with molecular barcodes was used to prepare TCR beta libraries. The paper's processing steps were these. A new computational method, built on a probabilistic model of VDJ rearrangement, was used to identify disease-linked TCR variants. TCRdb reanalyzed the raw reads on its own, using fastp at Q25 for trimming and MiXCR for clone calling, and kept in-frame beta chains. Each CDR3 protein appears once, grouped with its most common genes and DNA. The V and J calls reflect TCRdb's pipeline rather than the authors' work. The sample table holds approximately 300,000 distinct CDR3 sequences, of which over 15% were seen once. The ten most abundant clones make up roughly 7.3% of the sample.

The CDR3, cysteine through phenylalanine, is 18 amino acids long. The retained sequence is limited to the CDR3, 54 bases, with the frame set at the first base. The junction carries 24 bases between V and J, which are trimmed by 4 bases and 4 bases respectively. CDR1 and CDR2 are drawn from the germline V gene: SGHVS, FNYEAQ. These data are taken from a study of CD8 T cells in ankylosing spondylitis (TCRdb year 2017). Notes on the research overall: The study profiled T cell receptor beta repertoires in healthy donors and ankylosing spondylitis patients to find disease-linked TCR variants. The full study cohort comprised 20 to 30 ankylosing spondylitis patients and around 100 healthy donors. Peripheral blood was sampled, and synovial fluid was additionally collected from ankylosing spondylitis patients. On the study overall, not on this receptor specifically: Significant enrichment of the disease-linked clones was reported in matched synovial fluid samples from ankylosing spondylitis patients. A CD8+ phenotype was shown by the disease-linked clones, which were found at relatively low frequencies in peripheral blood. Blood from ankylosing spondylitis patients appeared to be characterized by a TCR beta motif made up of under ten highly homologous amino acid variants. Some motif variants were previously reported in synovial fluid and blood of reactive arthritis patients, suggesting common disease-initiation mechanisms.

The V and J genes are TRBV7-6 and TRBJ2-3; the D region possibly corresponds to TRBD2 (6 bases align). Sequences were obtained from blood, either unsorted or a sorted T cell fraction (not recorded which). The clonotype originates from a male donor with ankylosing spondylitis or in good health (not recorded which). The nucleotides read TGTGCCAGCAGCTCCCGGGACTCTAAAAGAAGCCCCCCAGATACGCAGTATTTT. Its protein product is CASSSRDSKRSPPDTQYF.